This TCR beta chain was obtained from a study of cytomegalovirus exposure and HLA in healthy donors. Study at large: An analysis done earlier identified 90 million to 120 million unique TCR beta sequences from around 180 million T cells. A preliminary data release comprised around 85 million unique TCRs obtained from HLA-typed donors.

Amplification used 60 Vbeta primers and 13 Jbeta primers. Profiled with immunoSEQ multiplex PCR; TCRdb holds only in-frame clones, not every one. The sample records roughly 86,000 clones, over 60% being singletons. Findings and caveats of the study: V- and J-gene trimming of TCR beta was linked (in a later analysis) to a missense DCLRE1C variant. The classifier, whose performance was assessed in both the original and validation cohorts, reportedly diagnosed cytomegalovirus status with high specificity and sensitivity.

For this clone: Its target is unknown.

From germline, CDR1 is SGHAT and CDR2 FQNNGV. The CDR3 sequence is 18 residues long. The V gene end was trimmed by 4 bases and the J gene end by 5 bases; junction bases not matched to a gene: 11. This sequence was found in a man younger than 40 in good health and CMV-seronegative. The chain joins TRBV11-2 to TRBJ2-5, with TRBD2 matching 15 bases. Sample: PBMCs. The CDR3 region has the DNA TGTGCCAGCAGCTCCATCCTAGGGACTAGCGGGAGGAGGGAGACCCAGTACTTC. Residues: CASSSILGTSGRRETQYF.